This T cell receptor beta chain was retrieved from a study of blood T cells in healthy people across ages. Points from the study as a whole: Donors of long life had a larger count of naive CD4+ cells and greater diversity than aged donors. The donors' CMV status was not determined, possibly confounding changes in expanded clonotypes.

Together with a sample-barcoded 5' primer, a J-beta primer mix was included in a second PCR lasting roughly 6 to 12 cycles. TCRdb analysed the 5' RACE reads with MiXCR anew, one entry per CDR3 protein. The table lists 550,000 to 700,000 distinct CDR3 sequences, approximately 27% of them singletons. CDR1 is DFQATT, CDR2 SNEGSKA, per germline (reference sequence). This CDR3 is 15 amino acids long. This clonotype was observed a few times. The antigen is not known. At one of its ends the junction is not consistent with the germline gene, which may arise from a read error. The chain employs TRBV20-1 and TRBJ2-4; D remains ambiguous. Sequenced input: blood. The TCR originated in a woman in her sixties or seventies in good health. The CDR3 loop is CSAGEGALAKNIQYF. CDR3 DNA: TGCAGTGCTGGAGAAGGTGCCCTAGCCAAAAACATTCAGTACTTC.